Listed here are 2 T cell receptor beta chains from one sample, sequenced in a study of blood T cells in healthy people across ages. Next came a second PCR, run for about 6 to 11 cycles, which used a sample-barcoded 5' primer along with a J-beta primer mix. MiXCR, applied by TCRdb to the 5' RACE reads, yields one record per CDR3 protein. The sample holds around 500,000 distinct CDR3 sequences, 45% to 55% seen once. Sequencing was carried out using blood. All receptors come from a man at least 80 years old in good health.

The chain joins TRBV20-1 to TRBJ2-3; D uncertain. In germline, CDR1 is DFQATT, CDR2 SNEGSKA (reference sequence). The CDR3 length is 14 residues. V was trimmed by 1 base and J by 4 bases, leaving 12 bases between them. The CDR3 coding sequence is TGCAGTGCTAGAGGAGCTGGGTATGCAGATACGCAGTATTTT. Encoded protein: CSARGAGYADTQYF.

The V gene is TRBV6-6, the J gene TRBJ1-2, with no clear D. Looked up from germline, CDR1 is MNHNY and CDR2 is SVGAGI (reference sequence). The CDR3 runs to 11 residues. Trimming stripped 6 bases from V and 4 bases from J, with 6 bases between. The CDR3 nucleotides are TGTGCCAGCAGGCGCGGCTATGGCTACACCTTC. Its protein product is CASRRGYGYTF.